Following are 24 T cell receptor beta chains from one sample sequenced in a study of identical twins. One entry per CDR3 protein results from TCRdb running MiXCR on the 5' RACE reads. The sample records 400,000 to 550,000 distinct CDR3 sequences, roughly a quarter being singletons. These data were also reused for a study on T cells expressing NK-cell markers.

The sequencing sample was made of CD4+ T cells sorted from blood. Receptors were obtained from a woman aged 18-30 years in good health.

This chain uses TRBV19 with TRBJ1-5; D not certain. The CDR3 has 14 residues. Germline CDR1 is LNHDA and CDR2 is SQIVND (reference sequence). The germline V and J ends were trimmed by 0 bases and 11 bases, with 14 bases remaining between them. The CDR3, as DNA: TGTGCCAGTAGTATAGATGGGGTCGGGGTTTCCCAGCATTTT. It specifies CASSIDGVGVSQHF.

The chain employs TRBV20-1 and TRBJ2-1; possibly TRBD1 or TRBD2 for D (5 bases each). Between the trimmed V and J ends, which lost 1 base and 0 bases, there was a span of 7 bases. The CDR3 covers 14 residues. The germline V gene encodes CDR1 DFQATT and CDR2 SNEGSKA (reference sequence). CDR3 sequence: CSARGDPSYNEQFF. In nucleotides, the CDR3 is TGCAGTGCTAGAGGGGACCCCTCCTACAATGAGCAGTTCTTC.

The rearrangement links TRBV9 to TRBJ2-2; TRBD2 matches 7 bases. The V segment lost 0 bases and the J segment 8 bases; nucleotides outside the gene matches: 7. This CDR3 comprises 15 residues. Germline CDR1 reads SGDLS; CDR2 reads YYNGEE. The CDR3 region is CASSVDLRERGELFF. Written as DNA, the CDR3 is TGTGCCAGCAGCGTAGATTTGCGGGAGCGAGGGGAGCTGTTTTTT.

The chain couples TRBV6-1 to TRBJ2-1; TRBD2 matches at 10 bases. Losses at the gene ends were 7 bases for V and 5 bases for J; bases not matched to a gene: 14. The germline gives CDR1 MNHNS, CDR2 SASEGT. The CDR3 length is 17 residues. Here the CDR3 reads CASTRGGTSGKHNEQFF. CDR3 in DNA: TGTGCCAGCACCCGAGGGGGAACTAGCGGGAAACACAATGAGCAGTTCTTC.

This clonotype has a handful of counts. This chain uses TRBV5-1 with TRBJ2-6; D is uncertain. Between the trimmed V and J ends, which lost 4 bases and 0 bases, there was a span of 11 bases. The CDR3 consists of 16 residues. Germline loops: CDR1 SGHRS, CDR2 YFSETQ. The CDR3 DNA reads TGCGCCAGCAGCGACCGTCTTTACTCTGGGGCCAACGTCCTGACTTTC. Its translation: CASSDRLYSGANVLTF.

The chain recombines TRBV20-1 with TRBJ2-1; 8 nucleotides line up with TRBD2. CDR3 length: 13 amino acids. Germline CDR1 and CDR2: DFQATT and SNEGSKA (reference sequence). J was trimmed by 9 bases and V by 3 bases; bases with no gene match: 7. The DNA of the CDR3 is TGCAGTGCTAGGAGGGGACTAGGGAGTGAGCAGTTCTTC. The encoded protein is CSARRGLGSEQFF.

This chain connects TRBV6-5 to TRBJ2-5, with TRBD2 matching over 10 bases. V lost 2 bases to trimming and J lost 0 bases; unmatched junction nucleotides: 9. The CDR3 loop spans 18 amino acids. The germline gives CDR1 MNHEY, CDR2 SVGAGI. The DNA for the CDR3 is TGTGCCAGCAGTTACGGAGTAGCGGGGGGCCTGTACCAAGAGACCCAGTACTTC. It translates to CASSYGVAGGLYQETQYF.

This clonotype has a handful of counts. The V call is TRBV11-2, the J call TRBJ1-1; D gene unclear. The CDR3 is 14 residues long. V was pared by 3 bases and J by 1 base, with 9 bases between. CDR1 is SGHAT and CDR2 is FQNNGV in the germline V gene. The CDR3, as DNA: TGTGCCAGCAGCTTTTACAGACAGAACACTGAAGCTTTCTTT. It encodes CASSFYRQNTEAFF. Variable domain in full (rest from reference TRBV11-2 and TRBJ1-1): EAGVAQSPRYKIIEKRQSVAFWCNPISGHATLYWYQQILGQGPKLLIQFQNNGVVDDSQLPKDRFSAERLKGVDSTLKIQPAKLEDSAVYLCASSFYRQNTEAFFGQGTRLTVV.

This clonotype turned up a few times. This chain connects TRBV5-6 to TRBJ2-5; D is tentatively TRBD1 or TRBD2 (5 bases each). Germline CDR1 SGHDT, CDR2 YYEEEE. The CDR3 covers 15 residues. Trimming shortened V by 4 bases and J by 5 bases, and 18 bases separated the two germline ends. The CDR3 nucleotides are TGTGCCAGCAGCCTCAAGGGGACGCCGTTCGAGACCCAGTACTTC. It yields the protein CASSLKGTPFETQYF.

This rearrangement joins TRBV20-1 to TRBJ2-1; perhaps TRBD1 as D (6 bases). CDR1 and CDR2 (germline): DFQATT, SNEGSKA (reference sequence). Deletions cut 5 bases from V and 0 bases from J, with 14 bases between. The CDR3 is 15 residues long. The CDR3 loop is CSAGQIYSSYNEQFF. CDR3 bases: TGCAGTGCTGGACAGATTTATAGCTCCTACAATGAGCAGTTCTTC.

The chain combines TRBV19 with TRBJ2-5, with no clear D. CDR3 length equals 13 residues. Germline V gene data show CDR1 as LNHDA and CDR2 as SQIVND (reference sequence). Between the trimmed V and J ends, which lost 5 bases and 4 bases, there was a span of 11 bases. This CDR3 is CASSWGTGETQYF. DNA for the CDR3: TGTGCCAGTAGTTGGGGAACGGGAGAGACCCAGTACTTC.

This clonotype was detected only a few times. The chain is built from TRBV5-1 and TRBJ1-1, with TRBD1 as a possible D gene (6 bases). In germline, CDR1 is SGHRS, CDR2 YFSETQ. Deletions cut 0 bases from V and 6 bases from J, with 9 bases between. CDR3 size: 13 residues. This CDR3 reads CASSLGTDPEAFF. The CDR3, as DNA: TGCGCCAGCAGCTTGGGGACAGACCCTGAAGCTTTCTTT.

This clonotype showed up just a few times. V is TRBV5-1 and J is TRBJ2-2, with D possibly TRBD1 on 5 matching bases. The CDR3 extends over 17 amino acids. Between the trimmed V and J ends, which lost 2 bases and 1 base, there was a span of 15 bases. Germline V gene sequence: CDR1 SGHRS, CDR2 YFSETQ. Written as DNA, the CDR3 is TGCGCCAGCAGCTTCATTTTTGGGGCACGGAACACCGGGGAGCTGTTTTTT. Its translation is CASSFIFGARNTGELFF.

The J gene is TRBJ2-3, the V gene TRBV4-3; 8 bases map to TRBD2. Germline V gene sequence: CDR1 LGHNA, CDR2 YSLEER. V shed 0 bases, J shed 4 bases, and the junction held 9 bases outside the gene matches. The CDR3 runs 17 residues. The CDR3 nucleotides are TGCGCCAGCAGCCAAGATTCCCCCAGCGGGAGTGCAGATACGCAGTATTTT. Protein: CASSQDSPSGSADTQYF.

A few counts support this clonotype. The chain couples TRBV2 to TRBJ1-1, with D maybe TRBD1 (6 bases). V was cut by 8 bases and J by 5 bases, with 12 bases left in between. The germline gives CDR1 SNHLY, CDR2 FYNNEI. The length of the CDR3 is 12 residues. The DNA for the CDR3 is TGTGCCAGCCTCCCGGGGGCGACTGAAGCTTTCTTT. It specifies CASLPGATEAFF. The variable domain in full, completed from reference TRBV2 and TRBJ1-1, reads EPEVTQTPSHQVTQMGQEVILRCVPISNHLYFYWYRQILGQKVEFLVSFYNNEISEKSEIFDDQFSVERPDGSNFTLKIRSTKLEDSAMYFCASLPGATEAFFGQGTRLTVV.

This clonotype was seen a handful of times. The chain carries TRBV7-3 and TRBJ2-7, with 8 nucleotides matching TRBD1. V was pared by 4 bases and J by 3 bases, with 5 bases of the junction left unmatched. The CDR3 is made up of 14 amino acids. Germline CDR1 and CDR2: SGHTA and FQGTGA. The CDR3 DNA reads TGTGCCAGCAGCTCACAGGGGGGAGACTACGAGCAGTACTTC. Encoded protein: CASSSQGGDYEQYF.

The chain has TRBV4-1 and TRBJ2-3; D is possibly TRBD2 (6 bases). The CDR3 is 17 residues long. CDR1 MGHRA and CDR2 YSYEKL come from the germline V gene. Deletions cut 4 bases from V and 2 bases from J, with 19 bases between. Here the CDR3 DNA reads TGCGCCAGCAGCCCCGCACCCGCCCGCGGGAACACAGATACGCAGTATTTT. Translation gives CASSPAPARGNTDTQYF.

This clonotype turned up a few times. The J gene is TRBJ2-1, the V gene TRBV20-1; 9 bases agree with TRBD1. Per germline, CDR1 DFQATT and CDR2 SNEGSKA (reference sequence). CDR3 size: 12 residues. The ends lost 5 bases at V and 6 bases at J; junction bases unmatched: 2. The CDR3 DNA is TGCAGTGCTCGGACAGGGGCCAATGAGCAGTTCTTC. Amino acids: CSARTGANEQFF.

The chain joins TRBV5-1 to TRBJ2-5, with D possibly being TRBD1 or TRBD2 (5 bases each). CDR3 size: 15 residues. Deletions cut 0 bases from V and 4 bases from J, with 13 bases between. Germline V gene data show CDR1 as SGHRS and CDR2 as YFSETQ. CDR3 loop: CASSLGQGVAETQYF. CDR3 DNA sequence: TGCGCCAGCAGCTTGGGGCAGGGAGTCGCAGAGACCCAGTACTTC.

The chain is built from TRBV30 and TRBJ2-3; 8 bases agree with TRBD2. Trimming at V came to 3 bases and at J to 0 bases, leaving 2 bases not matched to a gene. The CDR3 runs to 14 residues. Germline CDR1 is GTSNPN and CDR2 is SVGIG (reference sequence). CDR3 in amino acids: CAWRLAASTDTQYF. CDR3 coding DNA: TGTGCCTGGAGACTAGCGGCTAGCACAGATACGCAGTATTTT.

In this sample, this clonotype turned up many times. The CDR3 nucleotides read TGCGCCAGCAGCCTTCTCTGGGGGTCAAATCGGGGAACTGAAGCTTTCTTT. Its protein product is CASSLLWGSNRGTEAFF. This sequence joins TRBV5-1 and TRBJ1-1, with D maybe TRBD1 (5 bases). Germline V gene sequence: CDR1 SGHRS, CDR2 YFSETQ. The CDR3 covers 17 residues. V shed 4 bases and J shed 5 bases, with 24 bases lying between them.

The chain joins TRBV6-1 to TRBJ2-1; 11 bases are shared with TRBD1. This CDR3 contains 16 residues. J was trimmed by 5 bases and V by 7 bases; bases with no gene match: 10. Germline lookup yields CDR1 MNHNS and CDR2 SASEGT. CDR3 DNA sequence: TGTGCCAGCACCTATCCCGGGACAGGGGGACACAATGAGCAGTTCTTC. The encoded protein is CASTYPGTGGHNEQFF.

The chain joins TRBV11-2 to TRBJ2-2; 12 bases are a match to TRBD2. Germline CDR1 is SGHAT and CDR2 is FQNNGV. CDR3 length: 18 residues. V was clipped by 1 base and J by 0 bases; unmatched bases: 3. CDR3 bases: TGTGCCAGCAGCTTAGTCCCTAGCGGGAGGGCGAACACCGGGGAGCTGTTTTTT. It yields the protein CASSLVPSGRANTGELFF.

This clonotype was picked up a small number of times. The V call is TRBV7-2, the J call TRBJ2-3, with unresolved D. Between the trimmed V and J ends, which lost 1 base and 3 bases, there was a span of 11 bases. The CDR3 runs 15 residues. In germline, CDR1 is SGHTA, CDR2 FQGNSA. The CDR3 DNA reads as TGTGCCAGCAGCTTAGGAAGTAGGGTGACAGATACGCAGTATTTT. This encodes CASSLGSRVTDTQYF.